This TCR beta chain was documented in a study of identical twins. TCRdb processed the 5' RACE reads anew with MiXCR; each CDR3 protein has one entry. Counted here are fewer than 900,000 distinct CDR3 sequences, about 20% occurring once; the ten biggest clones make up approximately 14%. The V gene's germline CDR1 is KGHDR and CDR2 SFDVKD. This CDR3 is built from 13 residues. The V end was cut by 9 bases, the J end by 3 bases, with 11 bases between. These same records also appear under a second study, on T cells expressing NK-cell markers.

The TCR comes from a woman aged 18-35 years in good health. Sequenced input: PBMCs. The V gene is TRBV24-1, the J gene TRBJ2-1; a weak D match, TRBD2 (7 bases). This CDR3 reads CATRGGVYNEQFF. The DNA for the CDR3 is TGTGCCACCCGAGGGGGGGTCTACAATGAGCAGTTCTTC.